The 17 T cell receptor beta chains below come from one sample, sequenced in a study of chemoradiotherapy in HPV16-positive cancers. Generated by immunoSEQ multiplex PCR, the TCRdb table keeps only in-frame clones and is missing some. The table has some 5,500 clones, 78% seen once; the top ten hold approximately 18%. The sample was collected from a patient who underwent chemoradiotherapy. These receptors were taken from a human donor with HPV-associated anogenital cancer.

This clone occurred a few times. V usage is TRBV23-1 and J usage is TRBJ1-1; D gene unclear. TRBV23-1 is annotated as an ORF whose role is uncertain. The V and J ends lost 4 bases and 1 base respectively, with 16 bases between them. This CDR3 spans 16 amino acids. The CDR3 region is CASSRDTKPSNTEAFF. The CDR3 DNA reads as TGCGCCAGCAGTCGCGACACCAAGCCATCGAACACTGAAGCTTTCTTT.

The chain employs TRBV18 and TRBJ2-1, with 11 bases identical to TRBD1. J was trimmed by 6 bases and V by 4 bases; bases with no gene match: 5. The V gene's germline CDR1 is KGHSH and CDR2 LQKENI. The CDR3 is 15 amino acids. The CDR3 DNA reads as TGTGCCAGCTCACGAGGACAGGGGGCGCGCAATGAGCAGTTCTTC. Protein product: CASSRGQGARNEQFF.

The chain recombines TRBV6-1 with TRBJ1-5, with unresolved D. CDR3 length: 15 residues. Germline V gene data show CDR1 as MNHNS and CDR2 as SASEGT. Trimming cost V 2 bases and J 9 bases, with 17 bases left between them. The CDR3 DNA is TGTGCCAGCAGTGAACGGCGACCAGCGAATGGGCCCCAGCATTTT. Its protein product is CASSERRPANGPQHF.

The table lists this clone with a few counts. CDR3 in DNA: TGTGCTAGTGTGCAGGGAAAGACCTATGGCTACACCTTC. Amino acids: CASVQGKTYGYTF. The chain joins TRBV12-5 to TRBJ1-2, with D possibly being TRBD1 (5 bases). Trimming removed 7 bases at V and 4 bases at J, with 13 bases between. Per germline, CDR1 LGHNT and CDR2 FRNRAP. The CDR3 length is 13 residues.

The V call is TRBV6-5, the J call TRBJ1-1; D uncertain. With 0 bases removed from V and 2 bases from J, the gap between germline ends came to 7 bases. The length of the CDR3 is 14 residues. The V gene's germline CDR1 is MNHEY and CDR2 SVGAGI. The CDR3 nucleotides are TGTGCCAGCAGTTACTCTTCAGACAACACTGAAGCTTTCTTT. Encoded protein: CASSYSSDNTEAFF.

The chain has TRBV2 and TRBJ2-5; no firm D call. The CDR3 has 12 residues. In germline, CDR1 is SNHLY, CDR2 FYNNEI. V was trimmed by 6 bases and J by 2 bases, leaving 7 bases between them. CDR3: CASRGGQETQYF. In DNA, the CDR3 is TGTGCCAGCAGGGGTGGGCAAGAGACCCAGTACTTC.

The rearrangement uses TRBV6-1 and TRBJ1-2; 8 bases agree with TRBD1. Germline V gene lookup returns CDR1 MNHNS and CDR2 SASEGT. Unmatched junction bases numbered 8, after V lost 9 bases and J lost 5 bases. This CDR3 comprises 13 residues. This CDR3 reads CASHRGGIYGYTF. The DNA for the CDR3 is TGTGCCAGTCACAGGGGGGGAATATATGGCTACACCTTC.

The genes are TRBV5-1 and TRBJ2-1; 7 positions agree with TRBD1. Germline CDR1 SGHRS, CDR2 YFSETQ. The CDR3 has 20 amino acids. V gave up 4 bases and J gave up 4 bases; unmatched junction bases: 23. CDR3 in amino acids: CASSVPQGTAFPTGYNEQFF. In nucleotides, the CDR3 is TGCGCCAGCAGCGTCCCACAGGGGACAGCTTTCCCCACGGGTTACAATGAGCAGTTCTTC.

This sequence joins TRBV6-1 and TRBJ2-7, with D hard to call. The V gene's germline CDR1 is MNHNS and CDR2 SASEGT. CDR3 size: 12 residues. V dropped 10 bases and J dropped 0 bases, with 10 bases sitting between them. The CDR3 DNA is TGTGCCACTCGGAGTGTCTCCTACGAGCAGTACTTC. Translated: CATRSVSYEQYF.

The CDR3 sequence: CASSSNKQETQYF. The CDR3 DNA sequence: TGTGCCAGCAGTTCCAATAAACAAGAGACCCAGTACTTC. The chain recombines TRBV6-5 with TRBJ2-5, with D unclear. Germline V gene sequence: CDR1 MNHEY, CDR2 SVGAGI. The CDR3 consists of 13 residues. V was clipped by 4 bases and J by 2 bases, with 8 bases between them.

The chain links TRBV5-5 to TRBJ1-2; no clear D. V lost 4 bases to trimming and J lost 4 bases, with 11 bases between them. Germline V gene lookup returns CDR1 SGHKS and CDR2 YYEKEE (reference sequence). The CDR3 extends over 13 amino acids. In DNA, the CDR3 is TGTGCCAGCAGCACGCTACAGTTCTATGGCTACACCTTC. It yields the protein CASSTLQFYGYTF.

The chain couples TRBV5-1 to TRBJ1-1; unclear D gene. The CDR3 runs to 15 residues. V lost 6 bases and J 1 base, leaving 16 bases between the germline ends. Looked up from germline, CDR1 is SGHRS and CDR2 is YFSETQ. This CDR3 reads CASNPSAGRNTEAFF. The CDR3 DNA reads TGCGCCAGCAACCCCTCGGCTGGCAGGAACACTGAAGCTTTCTTT.

The CDR3 DNA reads TGTGCCAGCAGTGTCGGACGGACAGGGCCGGGGACTGAAGCTTTCTTT. Its translation: CASSVGRTGPGTEAFF. The V and J genes are TRBV6-1 and TRBJ1-1; 8 bases are shared with TRBD1. The CDR3 runs to 16 residues. Trimming cost V 4 bases and J 5 bases; bases outside gene matches: 12. Looked up from germline, CDR1 is MNHNS and CDR2 is SASEGT.

This rearrangement joins TRBV7-9 to TRBJ2-4; 9 bases fit TRBD2. V was clipped by 0 bases and J by 16 bases; unmatched bases: 13. This CDR3 region has 15 residues. Germline CDR1 SEHNR, CDR2 FQNEAQ (reference sequence). CDR3 region: CASSLASRRASGVYF. In nucleotides, the CDR3 is TGTGCCAGCAGCTTAGCTTCCCGGCGGGCTAGCGGGGTTTACTTC.

The genes are TRBV6-1 and TRBJ2-4, with 8 bases identical to TRBD1. The CDR3 spans 16 residues. Trimming at V came to 3 bases and at J to 0 bases, leaving 4 bases not matched to a gene. The germline CDR1 and CDR2 sequences are MNHNS and SASEGT. CDR3 DNA sequence: TGTGCCAGCAGTGAGAGACAGGGGATAGCCAAAAACATTCAGTACTTC. It codes for CASSERQGIAKNIQYF.

This clone was counted a few times. This chain links TRBV6-1 with TRBJ1-5, with a tentative D call TRBD1 (5 bases). Germline values: CDR1 MNHNS, CDR2 SASEGT. The V end lost 6 bases, the J end lost 3 bases, and 12 bases lay between the germline ends. The CDR3 is made up of 14 amino acids. The CDR3 nucleotides read TGTGCCAGCAGGGACCGGGACTCCAATCAGCCCCAGCATTTT. It yields the protein CASRDRDSNQPQHF.

This clone was detected a few times. CDR3 DNA sequence: TGTGCCAGCAGCCGGGACGGCAATCAGCCCCAGCATTTT. As protein: CASSRDGNQPQHF. The chain employs TRBV6-5 and TRBJ1-5, with D maybe TRBD1 (5 bases). CDR3 size: 13 residues. Germline CDR1 MNHEY, CDR2 SVGAGI. V was shortened by 6 bases and J by 2 bases, with 8 bases between the two germline ends.